This T cell receptor (beta chain) was recovered during a study of sequential checkpoint blockade in melanoma. Study at large: Arm A got nivolumab then ipilimumab; arm B the reverse, 1:1. Each arm's sequence ended with maintenance nivolumab.

The treatment: randomized to nivolumab then ipilimumab (arm A) or the reverse (arm B). Sorted cells were live CD3+CD8+, lacking CD19 and CD56, from PBMCs. Some clones are missing from TCRdb's copy, which holds only in-frame ones; the method was immunoSEQ multiplex PCR. The sample records more than 30,000 clones, about 86% being singletons. This clone has only a few counts. Sequencing was performed on CD8+ T cells sorted from blood (inferred from file names), taken from a patient given nivolumab and ipilimumab in sequence. The clonotype comes from a human donor with melanoma.

CDR3 sequence reads: CASSTPRGASYEQYF. CDR3 nucleotide sequence: TGTGCCAGCAGTACTCCCAGGGGGGCCTCCTACGAGCAGTACTTC. The V call is TRBV27, the J call TRBJ2-5; D is possibly TRBD1 (7 bases). The J call is in doubt because the DNA end fits TRBJ2-7 better. There are 15 residues in the CDR3. The germline V gene has CDR1 MNHEY and CDR2 SMNVEV (reference sequence).